These 23 T cell receptor beta chains originate from one sample sequenced in a study of cytomegalovirus exposure and HLA in healthy donors. Use of 60 Vbeta and 13 Jbeta primers characterized the PCR. Sequenced by immunoSEQ multiplex PCR; TCRdb stores in-frame clones only, minus some. The sample has 200,000 to 250,000 clones; approximately 70% are singletons. Sequenced sample: PBMCs. Source of these receptors: a woman in her thirties in good health and CMV-seronegative.

This chain uses TRBV6-1 with TRBJ2-1; 7 bases map to TRBD1. Trimming took 7 bases from V and 4 from J; bases not matched to a gene: 7. Germline values: CDR1 MNHNS, CDR2 SASEGT. CDR3 size: 14 residues. For the CDR3, the DNA is TGTGCCAGCACCCAAGGGACAGCGTACAATGAGCAGTTCTTC. Translating gives CASTQGTAYNEQFF.

The chain couples TRBV27 to TRBJ2-1; a weak D match, TRBD2 (5 bases). The CDR3 extends over 16 amino acids. Trimming stripped 5 bases from V and 7 bases from J, with 21 bases between. Germline CDR1 and CDR2: MNHEY and SMNVEV (reference sequence). The CDR3 reads CASSPQPLKGANEQFF. The CDR3 DNA reads as TGTGCCAGCAGTCCGCAACCCCTTAAGGGAGCTAATGAGCAGTTCTTC.

This clone was observed a few times. The CDR3 loop is CASSLDPGGNQPQHF. The DNA for the CDR3 is TGTGCCAGCAGCTTAGACCCGGGTGGGAATCAGCCCCAGCATTTT. The chain is built from TRBV7-2 and TRBJ1-5; D is undetermined. V dropped 1 base and J dropped 4 bases, with 11 bases sitting between them. The V gene's germline CDR1 is SGHTA and CDR2 FQGNSA. The CDR3 is made up of 15 amino acids.

J is TRBJ1-1 and V is TRBV2; TRBD1 matches at 7 bases. The CDR3 sequence is 18 residues long. Germline V gene sequence: CDR1 SNHLY, CDR2 FYNNEI. J lost 4 bases, V lost 2 bases, and 16 bases had no gene match. Written as DNA, the CDR3 is TGTGCCAGCAGTGAAATACCTTCGAGGGGGCGAGGGGGCACTGAAGCTTTCTTT. This gives the protein CASSEIPSRGRGGTEAFF.

Written as DNA, the CDR3 is TGTGCCAGCAGTTATAACAGGGATTACGAGCAGTACTTC. Protein product: CASSYNRDYEQYF. V gene TRBV6-5 combines with J gene TRBJ2-7; a possible D gene is TRBD1 (6 bases). This CDR3 spans 13 amino acids. Looked up from germline, CDR1 is MNHEY and CDR2 is SVGAGI. Trimming took 3 bases from V and 4 from J, leaving 10 bases between them.

This chain links TRBV6-6 with TRBJ2-7; D might be TRBD1 (6 bases). Germline assignment: CDR1 MNHNY and CDR2 SVGAGI (reference sequence). Trimming took 4 bases from V and 2 from J, leaving 9 bases between them. This CDR3 spans 13 amino acids. CDR3 region: CASSLGQPYEQYF. The DNA for the CDR3 is TGTGCCAGCAGTTTAGGACAGCCCTACGAGCAGTACTTC.

The chain couples TRBV6-5 to TRBJ1-1; D uncertain. V was pared by 5 bases and J by 4 bases, with 14 bases between. Germline V gene sequence: CDR1 MNHEY, CDR2 SVGAGI. The CDR3 has 14 residues. The CDR3 DNA follows: TGTGCCAGCAGTCCCATACGAGGGAGCACTGAAGCTTTCTTT. Amino acids: CASSPIRGSTEAFF.

The rearrangement links TRBV7-3 to TRBJ2-2; 12 nucleotides agree with TRBD2. From germline, CDR1 is SGHTA and CDR2 FQGTGA. Losses at the gene ends were 3 bases for V and 3 bases for J; bases not matched to a gene: 2. The CDR3 extends over 16 amino acids. CDR3 loop: CASSFRLAGDTGELFF. The CDR3, as DNA: TGTGCCAGCAGCTTCCGACTAGCGGGAGACACCGGGGAGCTGTTTTTT.

The chain links TRBV11-2 to TRBJ2-4, with TRBD2 as a possible D gene (5 bases). The germline CDR1 and CDR2 sequences are SGHAT and FQNNGV. This CDR3 is 17 amino acids long. With 5 bases removed from V and 9 bases from J, the gap between germline ends came to 26 bases. CDR3 DNA: TGTGCCAGCAGCCGGATACCCTACCGGGCACCGGCGGGCATTCAGTACTTC. Protein sequence: CASSRIPYRAPAGIQYF.

The chain couples TRBV6-5 to TRBJ2-7; possible D gene TRBD1, 6 bases. This CDR3 region has 11 residues. V lost 6 bases and J 5 bases, leaving 8 bases between the germline ends. Germline CDR1 and CDR2: MNHEY and SVGAGI. CDR3 in DNA: TGTGCCAGCAGGAACAGGGACGAGCAGTACTTC. It codes for CASRNRDEQYF.

This chain connects TRBV10-3 to TRBJ1-3; the match to TRBD1 covers 7 bases. J lost 0 bases, V lost 8 bases, and 7 bases had no gene match. Germline values: CDR1 ENHRY, CDR2 SYGVKD. The CDR3 is 15 residues long. The CDR3: CAISWTGASGNTIYF. For the CDR3, the DNA is TGTGCCATCTCATGGACAGGCGCCTCTGGAAACACCATATATTTT.

The rearrangement joins TRBV6-6 to TRBJ1-1; tentatively, D is TRBD1 (6 bases). The germline V and J ends were trimmed by 6 bases and 1 base, with 9 bases remaining between them. The CDR3 covers 13 residues. CDR1 is MNHNY and CDR2 is SVGAGI in the germline V gene (reference sequence). CDR3 DNA: TGTGCCAGCAGGAGAGGGGGGAACACTGAAGCTTTCTTT. Encoded protein: CASRRGGNTEAFF.

A few counts support this clone. The chain couples TRBV6-1 to TRBJ2-1; TRBD1 is a possible D gene (5 bases). Trimming cost V 1 base and J 15 bases, with 19 bases left between them. Germline CDR1 and CDR2: MNHNS and SASEGT. The CDR3 extends over 14 amino acids. The CDR3 reads CASSEGSQGPRRFF. The CDR3 DNA reads as TGTGCCAGCAGTGAAGGGTCTCAGGGCCCTAGGCGGTTCTTC.

With respect to this clone: Germline and junction disagree at one end, which may indicate a read error. The rearrangement uses TRBV30 and TRBJ2-3; 9 nucleotides align to TRBD2. The CDR3 contains 11 residues. Germline V gives CDR1 GTSNPN, CDR2 SVGIG (reference sequence). CDR3 coding DNA: TGCGTAGCGGGAGAGGCAGATACGCAGTATTTT. It encodes CVAGEADTQYF.

There are a few counts of this clone. The V gene is TRBV19, the J gene TRBJ1-1; D is ambiguous. V was trimmed by 7 bases and J by 0 bases, leaving 15 bases between them. CDR1 and CDR2 from the germline V gene are LNHDA and SQIVND (reference sequence). The CDR3 contains 15 residues. DNA for the CDR3: TGTGCCAGTACCTTGGGCCGCCACATGAACACTGAAGCTTTCTTT. This gives the protein CASTLGRHMNTEAFF.

V usage is TRBV19 and J usage is TRBJ2-7; D is perhaps TRBD1 (7 bases). The CDR3 runs 13 residues. Germline CDR1 is LNHDA and CDR2 is SQIVND (reference sequence). V lost 5 bases to trimming and J lost 6 bases, with 14 bases between them. CDR3 amino acids: CASSAGQPGEQYF. The CDR3 region has the DNA TGTGCCAGTAGTGCGGGACAGCCGGGCGAGCAGTACTTC.

The sample holds a few counts of this clone. This chain joins TRBV2 and TRBJ1-6; the D gene is possibly TRBD1 (6 bases). Trimming left V 5 bases short and J 6 bases short, with 14 bases between. The CDR3 is made up of 15 amino acids. Germline values: CDR1 SNHLY, CDR2 FYNNEI. CDR3 nucleotides: TGTGCCAGCAGTACCCGGACAGCTTCTAATTCACCCCTCCACTTT. Its protein is CASSTRTASNSPLHF.

Comment on this clone: The junction differs from germline at one of its ends, possibly a read error. The V gene is TRBV10-3, the J gene TRBJ1-1; a weak D match, TRBD1 (5 bases). CDR3 length: 16 residues. Germline lookup yields CDR1 ENHRY and CDR2 SYGVKD. The CDR3 bases are TGTGCCAGCAGTTACGAAGCAGGGAGGGTGGGCACTGAAGCTTTCTTT. Its translation: CASSYEAGRVGTEAFF.

This chain links TRBV5-1 with TRBJ2-5; a possible D gene is TRBD1 (5 bases). Germline V gives CDR1 SGHRS, CDR2 YFSETQ. V shed 7 bases and J shed 4 bases, with 17 bases lying between them. The CDR3 spans 14 residues. The CDR3 coding sequence is TGCGCCAGCGGAATCTGGGCAGGGCGAGAGACCCAGTACTTC. It is translated as CASGIWAGRETQYF.

CDR3 region: CASSYVGGVNTEAFF. The CDR3 bases are TGTGCCAGCAGTTACGTAGGGGGGGTGAACACTGAAGCTTTCTTT. The V gene is TRBV6-5, the J gene TRBJ1-1, with D perhaps matching TRBD1 (6 bases). The CDR3 is made up of 15 amino acids. V was shortened by 2 bases and J by 0 bases, with 10 bases between the two germline ends. Germline-derived CDR1 and CDR2 are MNHEY and SVGAGI.

This clone showed up just a few times. V and J are TRBV11-2 and TRBJ1-2, with a possible D match to TRBD1 (5 bases). V lost 4 bases to trimming and J lost 9 bases, with 21 bases between them. In germline, CDR1 is SGHAT, CDR2 FQNNGV. The CDR3 is 15 amino acids. CDR3 nucleotide sequence: TGTGCCAGCAGCTCTCATGCTCGGGGGGATGAGAGCTACACCTTC. Its translation: CASSSHARGDESYTF.

The J gene is TRBJ1-2, the V gene TRBV7-9; D is unclear. This CDR3 is built from 15 residues. V was pared by 5 bases and J by 4 bases, with 17 bases between. The germline V gene encodes CDR1 SEHNR and CDR2 FQNEAQ (reference sequence). The CDR3 loop is CASSPRGQSSYGYTF. The CDR3, as DNA: TGTGCCAGCAGCCCGCGGGGTCAATCTAGCTATGGCTACACCTTC.

For the CDR3, the DNA is TGTGCCAGCAGCGCGGACAGGGGCGTCAACACTGAAGCTTTCTTT. Its translation is CASSADRGVNTEAFF. The chain employs TRBV5-6 and TRBJ1-1; 9 positions agree with TRBD1. V lost 4 bases to trimming and J lost 2 bases; unmatched junction nucleotides: 6. Germline CDR1 SGHDT, CDR2 YYEEEE. The CDR3 runs to 15 residues.